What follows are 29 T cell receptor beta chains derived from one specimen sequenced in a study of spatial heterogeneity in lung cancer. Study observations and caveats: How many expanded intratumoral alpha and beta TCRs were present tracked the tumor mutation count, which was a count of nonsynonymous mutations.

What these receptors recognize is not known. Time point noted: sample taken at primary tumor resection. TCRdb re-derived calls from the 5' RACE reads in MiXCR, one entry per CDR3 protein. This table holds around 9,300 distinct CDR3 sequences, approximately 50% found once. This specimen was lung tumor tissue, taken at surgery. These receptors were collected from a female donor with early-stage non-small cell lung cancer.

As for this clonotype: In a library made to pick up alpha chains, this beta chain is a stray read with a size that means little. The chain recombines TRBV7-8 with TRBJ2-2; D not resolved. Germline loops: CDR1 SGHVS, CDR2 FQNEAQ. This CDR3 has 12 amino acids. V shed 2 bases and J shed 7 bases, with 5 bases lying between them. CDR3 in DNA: TGTGCCAGCAGCTTATATGGCGGGGAGCTGTTTTTT. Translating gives CASSLYGGELFF.

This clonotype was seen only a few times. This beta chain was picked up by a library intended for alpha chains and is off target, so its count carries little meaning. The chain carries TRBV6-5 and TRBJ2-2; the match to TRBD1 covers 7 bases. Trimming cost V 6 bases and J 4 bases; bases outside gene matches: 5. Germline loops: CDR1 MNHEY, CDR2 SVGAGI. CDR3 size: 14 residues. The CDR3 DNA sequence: TGTGCCAGCAGCCGACAGGGTGGCACCGGGGAGCTGTTTTTT. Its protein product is CASSRQGGTGELFF.

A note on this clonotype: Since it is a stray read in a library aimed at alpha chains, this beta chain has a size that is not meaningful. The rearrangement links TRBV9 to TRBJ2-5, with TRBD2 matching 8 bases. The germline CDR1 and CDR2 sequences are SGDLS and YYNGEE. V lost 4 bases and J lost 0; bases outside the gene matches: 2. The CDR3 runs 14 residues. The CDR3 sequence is CASSPTSDQETQYF. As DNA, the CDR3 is TGTGCCAGCAGCCCGACTAGCGACCAAGAGACCCAGTACTTC.

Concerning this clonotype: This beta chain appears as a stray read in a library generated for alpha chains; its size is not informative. The DNA of the CDR3 is TGCAGTGCAAACAGGAACTATGGCTACACCTTC. Amino acid sequence: CSANRNYGYTF. This chain connects TRBV20-1 to TRBJ1-2; D perhaps matches TRBD1 (5 bases). Germline V gene lookup returns CDR1 DFQATT and CDR2 SNEGSKA (reference sequence). The CDR3 has 11 amino acids. V lost 6 bases and J 2 bases, leaving 7 bases between the germline ends.

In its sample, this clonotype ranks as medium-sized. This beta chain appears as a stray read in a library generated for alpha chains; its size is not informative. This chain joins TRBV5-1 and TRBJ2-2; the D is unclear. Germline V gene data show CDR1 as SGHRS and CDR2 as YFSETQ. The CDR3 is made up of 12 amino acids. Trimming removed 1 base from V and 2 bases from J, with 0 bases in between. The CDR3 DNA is TGCGCCAGCAGCTTGAACACCGGGGAGCTGTTTTTT. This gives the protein CASSLNTGELFF.

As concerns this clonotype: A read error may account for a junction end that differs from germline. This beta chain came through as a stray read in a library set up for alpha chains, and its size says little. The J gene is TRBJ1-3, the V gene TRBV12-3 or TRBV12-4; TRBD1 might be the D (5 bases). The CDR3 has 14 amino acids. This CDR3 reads CASSHQGSINTLYF. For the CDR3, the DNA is TGTGCCAGCAGCCATCAGGGTAGCATAAACACCTTATATTTT.

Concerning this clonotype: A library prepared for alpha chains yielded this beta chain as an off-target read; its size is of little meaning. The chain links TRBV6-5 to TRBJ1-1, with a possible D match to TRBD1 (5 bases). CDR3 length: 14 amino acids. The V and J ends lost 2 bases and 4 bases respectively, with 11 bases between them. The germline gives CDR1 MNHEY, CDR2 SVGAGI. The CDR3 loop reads CASSYGGSGTEAFF. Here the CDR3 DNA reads TGTGCCAGCAGTTACGGGGGAAGCGGCACTGAAGCTTTCTTT.

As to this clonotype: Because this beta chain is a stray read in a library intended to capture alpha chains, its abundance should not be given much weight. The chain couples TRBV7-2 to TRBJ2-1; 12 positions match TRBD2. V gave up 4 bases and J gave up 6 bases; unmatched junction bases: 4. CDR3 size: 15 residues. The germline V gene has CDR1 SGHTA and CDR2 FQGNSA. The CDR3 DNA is TGTGCCAGCAGCTCTAGCGGGGGGGCAATCAATGAGCAGTTCTTC. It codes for CASSSSGGAINEQFF.

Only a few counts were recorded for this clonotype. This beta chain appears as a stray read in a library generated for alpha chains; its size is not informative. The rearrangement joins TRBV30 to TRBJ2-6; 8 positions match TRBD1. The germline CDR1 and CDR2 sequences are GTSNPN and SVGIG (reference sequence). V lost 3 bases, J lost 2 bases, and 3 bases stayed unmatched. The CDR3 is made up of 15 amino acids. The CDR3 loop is CAWRRQGTGANVLTF. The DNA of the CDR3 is TGTGCCTGGAGGCGACAGGGGACTGGGGCCAACGTCCTGACTTTC.

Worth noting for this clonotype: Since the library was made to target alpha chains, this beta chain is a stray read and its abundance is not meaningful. The CDR3: CASSPNSGGPQETQYF. CDR3 nucleotide sequence: TGTGCCAGCAGCCCTAATAGCGGGGGCCCCCAAGAGACCCAGTACTTC. The chain joins TRBV7-6 to TRBJ2-5; 9 bases align to TRBD2. The germline V gene has CDR1 SGHVS and CDR2 FNYEAQ. Trimming removed 5 bases from V and 1 base from J; junction bases left unmatched: 8. The CDR3 covers 16 residues.

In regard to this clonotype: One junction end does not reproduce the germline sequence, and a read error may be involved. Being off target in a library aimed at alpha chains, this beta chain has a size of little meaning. CDR3 nucleotides: TGTGCCAGCAGCCGCCTGTGGAATCAGCCCCAGCAATTT. This encodes CASSRLWNQPQQF. The rearrangement links TRBV7-9 to TRBJ1-5; D uncertain. The CDR3 contains 13 residues. Germline values: CDR1 SEHNR, CDR2 FQNEAQ (reference sequence).

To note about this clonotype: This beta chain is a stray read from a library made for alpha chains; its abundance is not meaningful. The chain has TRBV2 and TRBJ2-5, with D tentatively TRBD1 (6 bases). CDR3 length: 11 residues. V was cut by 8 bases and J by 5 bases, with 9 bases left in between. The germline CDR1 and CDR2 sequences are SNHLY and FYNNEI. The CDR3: CASQGMETQYF. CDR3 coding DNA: TGTGCCAGCCAGGGGATGGAGACCCAGTACTTC.

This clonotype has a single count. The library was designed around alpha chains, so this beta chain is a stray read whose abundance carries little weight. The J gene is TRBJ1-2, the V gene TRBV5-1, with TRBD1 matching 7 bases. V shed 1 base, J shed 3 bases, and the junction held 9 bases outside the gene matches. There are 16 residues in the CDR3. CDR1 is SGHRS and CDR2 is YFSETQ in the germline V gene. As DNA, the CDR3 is TGCGCCAGCAGCTTGACCGGACAGGTTGGGGACTATGGCTACACCTTC. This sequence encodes CASSLTGQVGDYGYTF.

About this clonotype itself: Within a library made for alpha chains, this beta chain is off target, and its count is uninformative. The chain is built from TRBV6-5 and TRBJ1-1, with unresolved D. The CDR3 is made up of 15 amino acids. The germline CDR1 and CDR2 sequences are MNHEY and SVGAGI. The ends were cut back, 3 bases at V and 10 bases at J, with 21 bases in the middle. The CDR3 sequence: CASSYDPVRQSGAFF. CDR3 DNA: TGTGCCAGCAGTTATGACCCCGTAAGACAAAGTGGAGCTTTCTTT.

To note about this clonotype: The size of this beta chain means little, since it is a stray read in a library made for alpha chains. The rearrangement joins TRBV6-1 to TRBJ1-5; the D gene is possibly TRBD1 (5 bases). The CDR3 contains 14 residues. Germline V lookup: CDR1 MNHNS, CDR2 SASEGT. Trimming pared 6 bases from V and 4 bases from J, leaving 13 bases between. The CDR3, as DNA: TGTGCCAGCAGATGGGGGACTGGAAATCAGCCCCAGCATTTT. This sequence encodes CASRWGTGNQPQHF.

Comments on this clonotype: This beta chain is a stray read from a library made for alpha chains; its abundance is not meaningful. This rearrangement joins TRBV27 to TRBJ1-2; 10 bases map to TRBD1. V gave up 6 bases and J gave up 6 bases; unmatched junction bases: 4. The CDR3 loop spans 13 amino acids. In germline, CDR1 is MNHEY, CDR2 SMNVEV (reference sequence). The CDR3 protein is CASSRTGGNGYTF. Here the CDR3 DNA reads TGTGCCAGCAGCCGGACAGGGGGTAATGGCTACACCTTC.

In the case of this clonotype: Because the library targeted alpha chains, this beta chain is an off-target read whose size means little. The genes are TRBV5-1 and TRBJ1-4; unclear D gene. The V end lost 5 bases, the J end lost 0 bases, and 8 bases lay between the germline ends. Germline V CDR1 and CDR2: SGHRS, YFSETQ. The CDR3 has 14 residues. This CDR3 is CASSPGATNEKLFF. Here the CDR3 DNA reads TGCGCCAGCAGTCCGGGCGCAACTAATGAAAAACTGTTTTTT. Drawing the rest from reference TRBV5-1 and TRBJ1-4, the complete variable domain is KAGVTQTPRYLIKTRGQQVTLSCSPISGHRSVSWYQQTPGQGLQFLFEYFSETQRNKGNFPGRFSGRQFSNSRSEMNVSTLELGDSALYLCASSPGATNEKLFFGSGTQLSVL.

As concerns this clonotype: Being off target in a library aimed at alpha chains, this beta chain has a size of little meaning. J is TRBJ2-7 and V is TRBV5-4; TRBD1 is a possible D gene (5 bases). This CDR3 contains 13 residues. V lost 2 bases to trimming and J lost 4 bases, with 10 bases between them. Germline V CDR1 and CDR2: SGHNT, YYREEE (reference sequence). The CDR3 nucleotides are TGTGCCAGCAGCTTCCCTACAGGTTACGAGCAGTACTTC. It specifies CASSFPTGYEQYF.

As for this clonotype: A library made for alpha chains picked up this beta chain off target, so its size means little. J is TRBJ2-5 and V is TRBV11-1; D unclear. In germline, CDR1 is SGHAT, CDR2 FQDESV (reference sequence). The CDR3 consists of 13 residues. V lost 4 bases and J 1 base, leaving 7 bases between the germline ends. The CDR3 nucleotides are TGTGCCAGCAGCTGGACCATCCAAGAGACCCAGTACTTC. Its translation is CASSWTIQETQYF.

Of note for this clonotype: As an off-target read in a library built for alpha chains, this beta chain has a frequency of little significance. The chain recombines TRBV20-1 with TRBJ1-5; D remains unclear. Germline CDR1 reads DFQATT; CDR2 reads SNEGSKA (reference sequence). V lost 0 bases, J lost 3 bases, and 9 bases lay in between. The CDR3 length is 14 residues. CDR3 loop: CSARDARLNQPQHF. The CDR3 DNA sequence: TGCAGTGCTAGAGATGCCAGGCTCAATCAGCCCCAGCATTTT.

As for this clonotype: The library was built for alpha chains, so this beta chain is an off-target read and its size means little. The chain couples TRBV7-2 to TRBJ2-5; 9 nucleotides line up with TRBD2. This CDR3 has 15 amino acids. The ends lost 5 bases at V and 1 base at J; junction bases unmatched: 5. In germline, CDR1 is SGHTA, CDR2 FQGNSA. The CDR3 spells CASSPSGGSQETQYF. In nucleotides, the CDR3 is TGTGCCAGCAGCCCGAGCGGGGGGAGCCAAGAGACCCAGTACTTC. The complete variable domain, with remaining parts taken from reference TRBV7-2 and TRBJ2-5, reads GAGVSQSPSNKVTEKGKDVELRCDPISGHTALYWYRQSLGQGLEFLIYFQGNSAPDKSGLPSDRFSAERTGGSVSTLTIQRTQQEDSAVYLCASSPSGGSQETQYFGPGTRLLVL.

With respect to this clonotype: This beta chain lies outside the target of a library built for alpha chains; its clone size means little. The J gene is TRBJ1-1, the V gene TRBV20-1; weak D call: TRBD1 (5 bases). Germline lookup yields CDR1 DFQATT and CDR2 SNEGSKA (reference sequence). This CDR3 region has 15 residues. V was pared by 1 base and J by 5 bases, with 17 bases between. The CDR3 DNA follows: TGCAGTGCTAGAGTAGGGGCAGGGCGAGGGACTGAAGCTTTCTTT. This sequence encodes CSARVGAGRGTEAFF.

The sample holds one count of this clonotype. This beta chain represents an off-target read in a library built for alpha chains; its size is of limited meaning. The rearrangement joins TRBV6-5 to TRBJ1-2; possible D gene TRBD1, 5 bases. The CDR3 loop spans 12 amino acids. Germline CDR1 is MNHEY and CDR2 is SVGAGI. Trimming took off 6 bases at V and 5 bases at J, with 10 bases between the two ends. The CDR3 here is CASRFEGYGYTF. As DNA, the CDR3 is TGTGCCAGCAGATTTGAGGGGTATGGCTACACCTTC.

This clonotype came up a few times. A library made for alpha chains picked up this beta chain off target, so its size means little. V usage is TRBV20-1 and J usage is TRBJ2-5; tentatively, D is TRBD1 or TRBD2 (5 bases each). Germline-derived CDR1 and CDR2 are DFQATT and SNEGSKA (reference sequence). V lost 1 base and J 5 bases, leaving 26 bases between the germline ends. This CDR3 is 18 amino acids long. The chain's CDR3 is CSARVSRISGRIGETQYF. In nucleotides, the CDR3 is TGCAGTGCTAGAGTCTCTCGGATTTCGGGGCGGATTGGCGAGACCCAGTACTTC.

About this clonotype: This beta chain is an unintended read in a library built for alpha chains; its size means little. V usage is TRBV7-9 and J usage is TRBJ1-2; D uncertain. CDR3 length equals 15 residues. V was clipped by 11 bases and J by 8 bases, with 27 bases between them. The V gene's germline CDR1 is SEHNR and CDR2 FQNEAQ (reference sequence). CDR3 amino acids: CACTPWTQIASGYTF. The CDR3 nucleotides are TGTGCCTGCACCCCCTGGACCCAAATTGCTTCAGGCTACACCTTC.

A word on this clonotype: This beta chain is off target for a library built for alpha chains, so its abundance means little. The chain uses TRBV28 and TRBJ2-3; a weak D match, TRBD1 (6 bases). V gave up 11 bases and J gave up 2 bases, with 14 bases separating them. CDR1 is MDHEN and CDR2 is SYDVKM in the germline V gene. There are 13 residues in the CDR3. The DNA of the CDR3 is TGTGCCTGGGGGCAACCAAACACAGATACGCAGTATTTT. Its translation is CAWGQPNTDTQYF. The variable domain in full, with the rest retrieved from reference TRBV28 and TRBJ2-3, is DVKVTQSSRYLVKRTGEKVFLECVQDMDHENMFWYRQDPGLGLRLIYFSYDVKMKEKGDIPEGYSVSREKKERFSLILESASTNQTSMYLCAWGQPNTDTQYFGPGTRLTVL.

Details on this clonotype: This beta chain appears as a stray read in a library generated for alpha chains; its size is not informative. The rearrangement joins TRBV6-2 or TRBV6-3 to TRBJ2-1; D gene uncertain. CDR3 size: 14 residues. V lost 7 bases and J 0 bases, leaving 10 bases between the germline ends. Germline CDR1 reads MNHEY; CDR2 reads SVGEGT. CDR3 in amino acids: CASNLPYSYNEQFF. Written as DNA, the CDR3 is TGTGCCAGCAATCTTCCTTACTCCTACAATGAGCAGTTCTTC.

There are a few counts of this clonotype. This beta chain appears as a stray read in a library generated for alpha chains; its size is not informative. In DNA form, the CDR3 reads TGCAGTGCTTCCGACAGGGCCAATGAAAAACTGTTTTTT. This sequence encodes CSASDRANEKLFF. The chain employs TRBV20-1 and TRBJ1-4, with TRBD1 matching 7 bases. This CDR3 comprises 13 residues. V gave up 5 bases and J gave up 5 bases; unmatched junction bases: 5. Germline V gene sequence: CDR1 DFQATT, CDR2 SNEGSKA (reference sequence).

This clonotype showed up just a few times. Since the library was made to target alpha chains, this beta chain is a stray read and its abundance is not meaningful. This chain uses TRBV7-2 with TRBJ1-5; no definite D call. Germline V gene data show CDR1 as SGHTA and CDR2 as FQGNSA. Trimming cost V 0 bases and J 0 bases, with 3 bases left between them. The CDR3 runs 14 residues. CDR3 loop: CASSLANSNQPQHF. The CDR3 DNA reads TGTGCCAGCAGCTTAGCGAATAGCAATCAGCCCCAGCATTTT.